The T cell receptor beta chain described here comes from a study of OX40 agonist ivuxolimab in advanced cancers. Overall study: As their treatment, patients were administered ivuxolimab, an agonistic anti-OX40 (CD134) antibody. The mean age was approximately 60 years, ranging from about 20 to 90, with under 90% of participants male.

Only in-frame clones appear in the TCRdb table, and some are missing; sequencing was by immunoSEQ multiplex PCR. The sample includes approximately 25,000 clones, around three quarters of them seen just once. Looked up from germline, CDR1 is WNHNN and CDR2 is SYGVQD (reference sequence). The CDR3 loop spans 13 amino acids. V was shortened by 6 bases and J by 1 base, with 9 bases between the two germline ends. Study results and caveats: Clonal expansion from baseline to week 6 occurred in both CD4+ and CD8+ T cells.

In its sample, this clone was seen a few times. Its antigen remains unidentified. V and J are TRBV10-1 and TRBJ1-1; no clear D. The receptor comes from an adult with an advanced solid tumor such as melanoma, head and neck, liver or kidney cancer. Sequences were derived from CD4+ or CD8+ T cells sorted from blood, sampled in a trial of the OX40 agonist ivuxolimab. The CDR3, as DNA: TGCGCCAGCAGCGTCCAGGAGAACACTGAAGCTTTCTTT. Encoded protein: CASSVQENTEAFF.